This T cell receptor (beta chain) derives from a study of cytomegalovirus exposure and HLA in healthy donors. Whole-study results and caveats: Reports showed the classifier diagnosing cytomegalovirus status with high specificity and sensitivity. A few V segments could not be told apart, such as TRBV6-2 and TRBV6-3, and were left out.

PCR used 60 Vbeta primers and 13 Jbeta primers. Assay used: immunoSEQ multiplex PCR; TCRdb lists only in-frame clones, some missing. Seen here are 150,000 to 200,000 clones, more than 70% observed once, and the top ten hold 1.5%. The germline V gene encodes CDR1 SEHNR and CDR2 FQNEAQ (reference sequence). The CDR3 length is 18 residues. The J segment lost 2 bases and the V segment lost 6 bases, leaving 13 bases of the junction unmatched. On this clone itself: Its target is not known.

The chain links TRBV7-9 to TRBJ1-2; 12 bases map to TRBD1. The specimen was PBMCs. The receptor comes from a girl under 18 in good health and CMV-seronegative. The chain's CDR3 is CASSRHAGTGGANYGYTF. CDR3 sequence (DNA): TGTGCCAGCAGTCGACACGCCGGGACAGGGGGCGCAAACTATGGCTACACCTTC.